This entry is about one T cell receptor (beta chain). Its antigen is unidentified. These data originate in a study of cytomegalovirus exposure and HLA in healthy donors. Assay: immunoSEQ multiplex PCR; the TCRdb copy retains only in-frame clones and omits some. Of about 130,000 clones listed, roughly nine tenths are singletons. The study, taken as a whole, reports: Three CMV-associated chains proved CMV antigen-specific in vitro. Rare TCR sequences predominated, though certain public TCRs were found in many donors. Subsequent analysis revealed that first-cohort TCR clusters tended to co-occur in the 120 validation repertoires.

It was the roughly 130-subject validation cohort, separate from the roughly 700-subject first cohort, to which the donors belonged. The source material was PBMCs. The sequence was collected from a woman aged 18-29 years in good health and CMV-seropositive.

CDR3 protein: CATLGGALNEKLFF. DNA for the CDR3: TGTGCCACCCTCGGGGGAGCTTTGAATGAAAAACTGTTTTTT. The gene calls are TRBV6-1 and TRBJ1-4, with D perhaps matching TRBD1 (5 bases). This CDR3 has 14 amino acids. The germline gives CDR1 MNHNS, CDR2 SASEGT. V gave up 10 bases and J gave up 5 bases, with 17 bases separating them.